This T cell receptor beta chain was retrieved from a study of blood T cell repertoires in COVID-19. In this sample, this clone turned up once. Authors' analysis steps: From reference gene primer amplification, estimates of nucleated cell counts were derived. The method was immunoSEQ multiplex PCR; TCRdb's version includes in-frame clones alone and lacks a portion of them. V, J and clone size are taken as reported in that table, and D and trimming were inferred from the DNA itself. The repertoire holds approximately 230,000 clones, 82% seen once, with 14% to 15% in the top ten. Enrolled through a virtual design, the participants were between roughly 18 and 100 years of age and came from under 30 US areas. For recovered donors of Cohort 3, there were two negative PCRs, clearance, or symptom resolution. The CDR3 length is 17 residues. Germline lookup yields CDR1 SGHTA and CDR2 FQGNSA. V was cut by 3 bases and J by 0 bases, with 12 bases left in between.

Sample: PBMCs or T cells enriched from blood (not recorded which). This chain connects TRBV7-2 to TRBJ1-6; D is undetermined. The receptor was derived from a man aged 35-49 years who had recovered from COVID-19. This CDR3 is CASSLSASSSYNSPLHF. Written as DNA, the CDR3 is TGTGCCAGCAGCTTGAGTGCCTCTAGCTCCTATAATTCACCCCTCCACTTT. Full variable domain (outside the CDR3, taken from reference TRBV7-2 and TRBJ1-6): GAGVSQSPSNKVTEKGKDVELRCDPISGHTALYWYRQSLGQGLEFLIYFQGNSAPDKSGLPSDRFSAERTGGSVSTLTIQRTQQEDSAVYLCASSLSASSSYNSPLHFGNGTRLTVT.